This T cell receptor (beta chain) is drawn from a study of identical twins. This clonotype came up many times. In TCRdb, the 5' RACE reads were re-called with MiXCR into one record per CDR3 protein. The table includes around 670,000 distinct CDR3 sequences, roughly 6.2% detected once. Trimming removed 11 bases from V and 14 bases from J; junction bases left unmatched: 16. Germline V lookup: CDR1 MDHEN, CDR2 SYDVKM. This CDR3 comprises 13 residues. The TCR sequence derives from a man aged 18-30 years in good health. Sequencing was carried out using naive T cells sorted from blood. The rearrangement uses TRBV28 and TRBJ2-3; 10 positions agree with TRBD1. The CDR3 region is CAALGMTGGELYF. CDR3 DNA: TGTGCCGCCTTGGGCATGACAGGGGGCGAATTGTATTTT.